The 4 T cell receptor beta chains listed next were all sequenced from one sample in a study of T cells expressing NK-cell markers. No DNA is given; TCRdb re-called the 5' RACE reads and lists each CDR3 protein once. Its table records 90,000 to 130,000 distinct CDR3 sequences. What was sequenced was blood T cells: a sorted CD56 or NKG2C T cell subset, CD4+ or CD8+ T cells, or bulk PBMC T cells (not recorded which). All receptors derive from a woman aged 18-70 years in good health.

The V gene is TRBV7-6, the J gene TRBJ2-3; TCRdb designates TRBD1, a call that cannot be tested without DNA. Per germline, CDR1 SGHVS and CDR2 FNYEAQ. The CDR3 loop spans 13 amino acids. Here the CDR3 reads CASSPQGFDTQYF.

The chain joins TRBV25-1 to TRBJ2-7; TCRdb proposes TRBD1, but this gene call is untestable without DNA. Germline lookup yields CDR1 MGHDK and CDR2 SYGVNS. The length of the CDR3 is 14 residues. The CDR3: CATVEDRLGYEQYF.

The rearrangement links TRBV29-1 to TRBJ2-1; the D call of TRBD2 rests on TCRdb alone, since no DNA is present to check it. CDR3 size: 16 residues. CDR1 SQVTM and CDR2 ANQGSEA come from the germline V gene. The CDR3 sequence: CSVRLPSGKIYNEQFF.

V usage is TRBV20-1 and J usage is TRBJ2-1; the TCRdb call, TRBD1, lacks DNA for checking. The V gene's germline CDR1 is DFQATT and CDR2 SNEGSKA (reference sequence). This CDR3 is built from 14 residues. The CDR3 region is CSAPDGSSYNEQFF.